Presented here are 16 T cell receptor beta chains from one specimen sequenced in a study of tumor-infiltrating lymphocytes in primary liver carcinoma. Co-extraction of both nucleic acids (RNA and DNA) used roughly 20-33 mg of unsorted bulk tissue. Priming with a constant-region primer yielded TCR beta cDNA from approximately 500 ng total RNA. Three nested multiplex PCR rounds, a slightly modified ARM-PCR, produced the libraries for TCR beta. The study ran its first two PCR rounds for approximately 10 cycles each, using TRBV1-TRBV30 forward primers and a C-beta reverse primer. TCRdb fed the multiplex PCR reads into MiXCR, producing one record per CDR3 protein. The sample has approximately 73,000 distinct CDR3 sequences; 65% to 75% are singletons. The source material was liver tumor tissue from sampling region 4. Subset in this sample: tumor region T4, right-lateral pole. These receptors were collected from a woman between 55 and 75 years old with primary liver carcinoma and hepatitis B virus infection.

For this clonotype: At one boundary the junction diverges from the germline segment, which might be a read error. This chain links TRBV7-8 with TRBJ2-5, with D possibly matching TRBD1 (6 bases). CDR1 is SGHVS, CDR2 FQNEAQ, per germline. The CDR3 has 15 residues. The CDR3 coding sequence is TGTACCAGCAGCTTTTATGGACAGAGACAAGAGAGCCAGTACTTC. It translates to CTSSFYGQRQESQYF. Supplemented by reference TRBV7-8 and TRBJ2-5, the full variable domain reads GAGVSQSPRYKVAKRGQDVALRCDPISGHVSLFWYQQALGQGPEFLTYFQNEAQLDKSGLPSDRFFAERPEGSVSTLKIQRTQQEDSAVYLCTSSFYGQRQESQYFGPGTRLLVL.

On this clonotype itself: It is likely a read error, because the conserved phenylalanine at the end of the CDR3 is missing. No DNA is shown, since the ends of the CDR3 on it are uncertain; the CDR3 is the one TCRdb lists. The chain carries TRBV12-3 or TRBV12-4 and TRBJ2-7; the table's D call, TRBD2, was not checked against the DNA. The CDR3 numbers 16 amino acids, ends counted. The CDR3 spells CASSFGTSGSHYEEYL.

The chain uses TRBV30 and TRBJ1-1, with D possibly matching TRBD1 (5 bases). Germline V gives CDR1 GTSNPN, CDR2 SVGIG (reference sequence). This CDR3 region has 13 residues. CDR3 nucleotides: TGTGTCCGGAGTCGAAGCAGGGTGTCTGAAGCTTTCTTT. Its translation: CVRSRSRVSEAFF.

Regarding this clonotype: The conserved phenylalanine or tryptophan normally closing the CDR3 is absent here, so this likely arose from a read error. The DNA is left out, because the CDR3 cannot be placed on it with certainty; the CDR3 is given as TCRdb lists it. The chain recombines TRBV7-8 with TRBJ2-7; the table's D call TRBD1 went unverified against the DNA. In germline, CDR1 is SGHVS, CDR2 FQNEAQ. Ends included, the CDR3 has 14 residues. The CDR3: CASSLHRQDYEQYL.

On this clonotype: At one end the junction does not follow the germline gene, possibly because of a read error. The chain employs TRBV29-1 and TRBJ2-2, with D maybe TRBD2 (5 bases). The V gene's germline CDR1 is SQVTM and CDR2 ANQGSEA. The CDR3 sequence is 11 residues long. CDR3 nucleotides: TGCAGCGTCTCCATCGCTGGGGAGCCGTTTTTT. It codes for CSVSIAGEPFF.

This clonotype was recorded many times. The V and J genes are TRBV29-1 and TRBJ2-5, with D tentatively TRBD2 (6 bases). The germline V gene encodes CDR1 SQVTM and CDR2 ANQGSEA. The CDR3 spans 14 residues. Trimming cost V 5 bases and J 4 bases, with 17 bases left between them. CDR3 in amino acids: CSVPEWRDGETQYF. In DNA form, the CDR3 reads TGCAGCGTTCCAGAATGGCGGGATGGAGAGACCCAGTACTTC.

Of note for this clonotype: An end of the junction differs from the germline gene, which may be a read error. This CDR3 is CASSWDGTRAYEQYF. CDR3 nucleotide sequence: TGTGCCAGTAGCTGGGACGGGACGAGGGCTTACGAGCAGTACTTC. The chain links TRBV11-1 to TRBJ2-7; D may be TRBD1 or TRBD2 (5 bases each). The germline gives CDR1 SGHAT, CDR2 FQDESV (reference sequence). This CDR3 is 15 amino acids long.

Regarding this clonotype: Lacking the conserved final phenylalanine or tryptophan, this CDR3 likely reflects a read error. The chain is built from TRBV28 and TRBJ1-1; TRBD1 agrees at 10 bases. This CDR3 is built from 18 residues. Germline CDR1 and CDR2: MDHEN and SYDVKM. The CDR3 DNA is TGTGCCAGCAGTTTCAGACAGGGGGCGGAAAGGGGGAACATTGAAGCTTTCTAT. This encodes CASSFRQGAERGNIEAFY.

This clonotype has more than one count but fewer than ten. The conserved phenylalanine or tryptophan is not found at the CDR3 terminus, so this likely reflects a read error. The CDR3 region is CAGSLDPGSPLHL. In nucleotides, the CDR3 is TGTGCCGGCAGCTTAGATCCGGGATCACCCCTCCACTTA. The chain couples TRBV11-2 to TRBJ1-6; D uncertain. The CDR3 sequence is 13 residues long. Germline V CDR1 and CDR2: SGHAT, FQNNGV.

As regards this clonotype: A read error is likely, as this CDR3 ends without the conserved phenylalanine or tryptophan. The chain carries TRBV28 and TRBJ1-1; a possible D gene is TRBD1 (5 bases). This CDR3 contains 12 residues. Trimming shortened V by 7 bases and J by 1 base, and 7 bases separated the two germline ends. In germline, CDR1 is MDHEN, CDR2 SYDVKM. CDR3 in DNA: TGTGCCAGCATAGGACAGAACACTGAAGCTTTCTAT. Residues: CASIGQNTEAFY.

Comment on this clonotype: Germline is not matched at one junction end, which may reflect a read error. The J gene is TRBJ1-5, the V gene TRBV30; 7 positions agree with TRBD1. The CDR3 is made up of 14 amino acids. The V gene's germline CDR1 is GTSNPN and CDR2 SVGIG (reference sequence). CDR3 DNA: TGTACCTGGGGGCTTACAGGGGCCCATCAGCCCCAGCATTTT. Translating gives CTWGLTGAHQPQHF.

The V call is TRBV6-1, the J call TRBJ2-7; tentative D call: TRBD2 (5 bases). Deletions cut 1 base from V and 3 bases from J, with 13 bases between. The CDR3 consists of 15 residues. Germline-derived CDR1 and CDR2 are MNHNS and SASEGT. The CDR3 DNA sequence: TGTGCCAGCAGTGAAGTAGAGGGTTCAGGCTACGAGCAGTACTTC. It codes for CASSEVEGSGYEQYF.

This clonotype was recorded a few times. One base away lies a much larger clone, so this may be a sequencing read error. The chain employs TRBV28 and TRBJ2-3, with D tentatively TRBD1 or TRBD2 (5 bases each). Germline values: CDR1 MDHEN, CDR2 SYDVKM. The CDR3 contains 13 residues. The CDR3 here is CVSSWDGTDTQYF. In DNA, the CDR3 is TGTGTCAGCAGTTGGGACGGCACAGATACGCAGTATTTT.

As regards this clonotype: Mismatch with germline at one junction end may stem from a read error. The chain uses TRBV11-2 and TRBJ2-3; tentative D call: TRBD2 (6 bases). Germline assignment: CDR1 SGHAT and CDR2 FQNNGV. The CDR3 sequence is 15 residues long. The CDR3 sequence: CASSPGRAGPNTQYF. In nucleotides, the CDR3 is TGTGCCAGCAGCCCTGGACGAGCGGGCCCAAATACGCAATATTTT.

Details on this clonotype: This may come from a read error, since a much larger clone is one base off. V gene TRBV30 combines with J gene TRBJ2-7, with D perhaps TRBD1 (5 bases). The CDR3 contains 13 residues. Germline V gene data show CDR1 as GTSNPN and CDR2 as SVGIG (reference sequence). The CDR3 DNA reads TGTGCCTGGAGTATACAGGTCGGAGCCCAGCAGGACTTC. This codes for CAWSIQVGAQQDF.

This clonotype was observed many times. The chain carries TRBV4-2 and TRBJ2-2; possibly TRBD2 for D (6 bases). CDR3 length: 16 residues. In germline, CDR1 is LGHNA, CDR2 YNFKEQ. Trimming pared 0 bases from V and 5 bases from J, leaving 13 bases between. The CDR3 region is CASSQEGGARTGELFF. CDR3 sequence (DNA): TGTGCCAGCAGCCAAGAGGGCGGGGCGAGGACCGGGGAGCTGTTTTTT.